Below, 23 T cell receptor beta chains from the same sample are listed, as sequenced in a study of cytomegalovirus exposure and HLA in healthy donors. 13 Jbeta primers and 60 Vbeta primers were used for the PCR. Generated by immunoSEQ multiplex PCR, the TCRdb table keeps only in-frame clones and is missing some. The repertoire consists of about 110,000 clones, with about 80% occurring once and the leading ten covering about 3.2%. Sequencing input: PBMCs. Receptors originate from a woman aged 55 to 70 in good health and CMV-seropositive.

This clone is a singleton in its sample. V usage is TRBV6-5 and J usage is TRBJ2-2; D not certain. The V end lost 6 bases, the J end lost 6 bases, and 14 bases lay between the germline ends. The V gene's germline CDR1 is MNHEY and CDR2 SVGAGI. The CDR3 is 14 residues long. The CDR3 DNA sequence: TGTGCCAGCAGCCACGGGTCGGTGCCCGGGGAGCTGTTTTTT. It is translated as CASSHGSVPGELFF.

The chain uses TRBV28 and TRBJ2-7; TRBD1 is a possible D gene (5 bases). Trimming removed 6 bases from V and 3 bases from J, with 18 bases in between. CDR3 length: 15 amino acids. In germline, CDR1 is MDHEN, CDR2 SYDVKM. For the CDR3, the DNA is TGTGCCAGCAGCCCTCATGGGGCACACCTCTACGAGCAGTACTTC. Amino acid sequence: CASSPHGAHLYEQYF.

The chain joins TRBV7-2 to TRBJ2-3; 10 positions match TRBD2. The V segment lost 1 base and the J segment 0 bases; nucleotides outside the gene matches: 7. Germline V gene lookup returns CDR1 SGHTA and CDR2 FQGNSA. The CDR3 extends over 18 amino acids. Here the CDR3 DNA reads TGTGCCAGCAGCTTAGGCCAGGGACTAGCGATTAGCACAGATACGCAGTATTTT. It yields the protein CASSLGQGLAISTDTQYF. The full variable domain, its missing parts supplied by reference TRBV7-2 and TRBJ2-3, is GAGVSQSPSNKVTEKGKDVELRCDPISGHTALYWYRQSLGQGLEFLIYFQGNSAPDKSGLPSDRFSAERTGGSVSTLTIQRTQQEDSAVYLCASSLGQGLAISTDTQYFGPGTRLTVL.

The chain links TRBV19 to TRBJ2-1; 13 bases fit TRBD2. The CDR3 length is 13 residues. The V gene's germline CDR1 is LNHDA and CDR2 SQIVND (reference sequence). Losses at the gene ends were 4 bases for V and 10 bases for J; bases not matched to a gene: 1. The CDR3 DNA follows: TGTGCCAGTAGTACGACTAGCGGGAGGGAGCAGTTCTTC. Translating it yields CASSTTSGREQFF.

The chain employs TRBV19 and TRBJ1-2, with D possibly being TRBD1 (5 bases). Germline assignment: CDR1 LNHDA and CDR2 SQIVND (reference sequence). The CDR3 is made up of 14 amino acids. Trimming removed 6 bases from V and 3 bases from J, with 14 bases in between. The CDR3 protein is CASRLAGLDYGYTF. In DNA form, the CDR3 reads TGTGCCAGTAGGCTTGCAGGGTTGGACTATGGCTACACCTTC.

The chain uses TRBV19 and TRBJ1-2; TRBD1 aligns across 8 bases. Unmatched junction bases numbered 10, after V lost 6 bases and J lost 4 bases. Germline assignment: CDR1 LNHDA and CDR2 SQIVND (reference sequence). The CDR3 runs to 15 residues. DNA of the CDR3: TGTGCCAGTAGCCTAACTCAGGGGGCTGTCTATGGCTACACCTTC. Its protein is CASSLTQGAVYGYTF.

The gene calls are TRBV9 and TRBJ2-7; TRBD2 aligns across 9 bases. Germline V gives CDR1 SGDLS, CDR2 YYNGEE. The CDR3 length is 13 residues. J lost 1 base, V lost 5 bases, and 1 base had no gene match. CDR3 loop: CASSLAGSYEQYF. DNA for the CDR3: TGTGCCAGCAGTCTAGCGGGGTCCTACGAGCAGTACTTC.

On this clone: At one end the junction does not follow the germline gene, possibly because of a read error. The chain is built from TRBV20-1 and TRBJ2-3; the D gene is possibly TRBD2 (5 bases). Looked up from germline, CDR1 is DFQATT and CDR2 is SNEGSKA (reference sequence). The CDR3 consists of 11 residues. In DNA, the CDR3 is TGCAGTGCTAGACTAGGGCGGGCGGCCTCGTTT. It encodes CSARLGRAASF.

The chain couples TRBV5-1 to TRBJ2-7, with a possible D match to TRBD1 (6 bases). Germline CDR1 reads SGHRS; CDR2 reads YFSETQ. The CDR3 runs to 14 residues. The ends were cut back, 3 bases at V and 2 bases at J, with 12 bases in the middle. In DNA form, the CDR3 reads TGCGCCAGCAGCTCACAGGGAGTTCCCTACGAGCAGTACTTC. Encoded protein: CASSSQGVPYEQYF.

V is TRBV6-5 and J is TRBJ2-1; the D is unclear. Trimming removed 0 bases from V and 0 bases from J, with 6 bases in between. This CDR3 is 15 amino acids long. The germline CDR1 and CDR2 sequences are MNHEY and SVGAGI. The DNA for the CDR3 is TGTGCCAGCAGTTACTCGGTGAGCTCCTACAATGAGCAGTTCTTC. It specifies CASSYSVSSYNEQFF.

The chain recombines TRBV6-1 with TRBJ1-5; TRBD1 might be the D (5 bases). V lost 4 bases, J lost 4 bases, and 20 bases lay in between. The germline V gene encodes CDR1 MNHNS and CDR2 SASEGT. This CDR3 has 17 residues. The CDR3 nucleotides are TGTGCCAGCAGTGTCCAACTTCGGGGGATAAAGAATCAGCCCCAGCATTTT. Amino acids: CASSVQLRGIKNQPQHF.

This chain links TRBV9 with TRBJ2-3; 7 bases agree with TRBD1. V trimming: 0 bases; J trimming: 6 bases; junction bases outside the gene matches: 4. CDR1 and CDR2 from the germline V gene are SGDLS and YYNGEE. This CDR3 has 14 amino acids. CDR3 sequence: CASSVGTGGDTQYF. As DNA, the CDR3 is TGTGCCAGCAGCGTAGGGACAGGCGGGGATACGCAGTATTTT.

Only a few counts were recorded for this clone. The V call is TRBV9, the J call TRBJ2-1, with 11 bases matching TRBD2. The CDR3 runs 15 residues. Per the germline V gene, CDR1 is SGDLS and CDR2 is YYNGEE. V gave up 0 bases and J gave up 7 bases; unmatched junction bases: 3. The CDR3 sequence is CASSVGSSGGNEQFF. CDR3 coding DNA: TGTGCCAGCAGCGTAGGTTCTAGCGGGGGGAATGAGCAGTTCTTC.

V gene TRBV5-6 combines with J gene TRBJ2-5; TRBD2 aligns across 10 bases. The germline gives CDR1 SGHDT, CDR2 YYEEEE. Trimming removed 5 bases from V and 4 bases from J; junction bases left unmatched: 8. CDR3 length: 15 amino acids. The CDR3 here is CASSPGLAARETQYF. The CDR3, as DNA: TGTGCCAGCAGTCCCGGACTAGCGGCTCGAGAGACCCAGTACTTC.

The CDR3 coding sequence is TGTGCCAGCAGCTTGTTTCCAAGAGGTGGGAGCTCCTACGAGCAGTACTTC. Its protein product is CASSLFPRGGSSYEQYF. The chain is built from TRBV11-2 and TRBJ2-7, with TRBD2 as a possible D gene (5 bases). The CDR3 is made up of 17 amino acids. CDR1 SGHAT and CDR2 FQNNGV come from the germline V gene. Trimming pared 3 bases from V and 0 bases from J, leaving 18 bases between.

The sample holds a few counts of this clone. DNA for the CDR3: TGTGCCATCAGTGATGAGATGGGGAGGAACGAGCAGTACTTC. Translation: CAISDEMGRNEQYF. The rearrangement links TRBV10-3 to TRBJ2-7; a weak D match, TRBD2 (6 bases). The CDR3 spans 14 residues. Per the germline V gene, CDR1 is ENHRY and CDR2 is SYGVKD. Trimming pared 3 bases from V and 5 bases from J, leaving 14 bases between.

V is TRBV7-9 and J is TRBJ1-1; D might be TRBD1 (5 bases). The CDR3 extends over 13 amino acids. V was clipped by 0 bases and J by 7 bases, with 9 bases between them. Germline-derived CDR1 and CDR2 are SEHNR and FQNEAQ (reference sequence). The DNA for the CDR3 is TGTGCCAGCAGCTTAGCCAGGGCAGTTGAAGCTTTCTTT. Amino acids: CASSLARAVEAFF.

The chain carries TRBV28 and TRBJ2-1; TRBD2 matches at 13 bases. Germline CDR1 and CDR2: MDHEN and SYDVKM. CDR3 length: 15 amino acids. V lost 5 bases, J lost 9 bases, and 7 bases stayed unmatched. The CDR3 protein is CASSTGLAGVTEQFF. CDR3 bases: TGTGCCAGCAGTACTGGACTAGCGGGAGTCACTGAGCAGTTCTTC.

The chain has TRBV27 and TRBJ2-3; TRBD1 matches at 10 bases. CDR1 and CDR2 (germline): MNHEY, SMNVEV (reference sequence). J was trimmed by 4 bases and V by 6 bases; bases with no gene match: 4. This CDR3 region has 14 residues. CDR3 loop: CASRVTGGADTQYF. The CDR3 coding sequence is TGTGCCAGCAGGGTGACAGGGGGCGCAGATACGCAGTATTTT.

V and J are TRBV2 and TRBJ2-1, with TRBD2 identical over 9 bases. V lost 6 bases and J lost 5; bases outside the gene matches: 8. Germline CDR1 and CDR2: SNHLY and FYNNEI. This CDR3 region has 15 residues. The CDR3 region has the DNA TGTGCCAGCAGGATTGGGGGGACTAGCCACAATGAGCAGTTCTTC. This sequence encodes CASRIGGTSHNEQFF.

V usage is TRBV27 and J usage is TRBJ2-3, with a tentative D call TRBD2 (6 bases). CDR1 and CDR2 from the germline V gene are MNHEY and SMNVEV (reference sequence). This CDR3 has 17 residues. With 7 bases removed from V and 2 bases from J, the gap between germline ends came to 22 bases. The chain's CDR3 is CASTALTGSDYTDTQYF. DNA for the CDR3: TGTGCCAGCACCGCCCTAACGGGGTCGGACTACACAGATACGCAGTATTTT.

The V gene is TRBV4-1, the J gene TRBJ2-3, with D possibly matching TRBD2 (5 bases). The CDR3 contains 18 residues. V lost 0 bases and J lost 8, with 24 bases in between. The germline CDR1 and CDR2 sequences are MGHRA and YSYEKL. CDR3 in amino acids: CASSQDPPAAYTARTQYF. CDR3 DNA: TGCGCCAGCAGCCAAGACCCCCCAGCGGCATATACCGCTCGTACGCAGTATTTT.

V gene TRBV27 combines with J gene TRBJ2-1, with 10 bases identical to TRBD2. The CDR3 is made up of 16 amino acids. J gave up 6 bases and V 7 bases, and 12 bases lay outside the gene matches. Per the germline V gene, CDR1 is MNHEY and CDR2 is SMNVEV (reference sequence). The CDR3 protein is CASNRGSLAGRNEQFF. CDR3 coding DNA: TGTGCCAGCAACAGAGGGTCACTAGCGGGACGCAATGAGCAGTTCTTC.